Following are 25 T cell receptor beta chains from one sample sequenced in a study of T cell changes during pregnancy in multiple sclerosis (dated by TCRdb to between 2018 and 2020). The library came from the immunoSEQ multiplex PCR assay. TCRdb limited this immuneACCESS table to in-frame rearrangements with V and J called. A share of clones is missing; checked studies link under half to unresolved V genes, and the rest is unexplained. In all, the sample holds roughly 56,000 clones, and more than 80% of those were seen once. The top ten constitute 0.49% of the sample. The sample was CD4+ T cells from peripheral blood mononuclear cells, taken after pregnancy. These receptors were collected from a female donor in good health, enrolled as a control in a pregnancy study.

The J gene is TRBJ1-2, the V gene TRBV29-1; TRBD1 aligns across 7 bases. The CDR3 covers 11 residues. Germline V CDR1 and CDR2: SQVTM, ANQGSEA. The junction had 6 bases not matched to a gene; V was cut back by 6 bases and J by 8 bases. DNA of the CDR3: TGCAGCGTGGGGGACAGTGAGGGCTACACCTTC. Its translation: CSVGDSEGYTF. Full variable domain (rest looked up from reference TRBV29-1 and TRBJ1-2): SAVISQKPSRDICQRGTSLTIQCQVDSQVTMMFWYRQQPGQSLTLIATANQGSEATYESGFVIDKFPISRPNLTFSTLTVSNMSPEDSSIYLCSVGDSEGYTFGSGTRLTVV.

The chain joins TRBV5-1 to TRBJ1-1; D unresolved. Trimming removed 1 base at V and 1 base at J, with 11 bases between. Germline V lookup: CDR1 SGHRS, CDR2 YFSETQ. This CDR3 has 15 residues. Written as DNA, the CDR3 is TGCGCCAGCAGCTTGTTCGGAGAATGGAACACTGAAGCTTTCTTT. Translation: CASSLFGEWNTEAFF.

The chain carries TRBV5-1 and TRBJ2-3; a possible D gene is TRBD2 (6 bases). Trimming removed 1 base at V and 4 bases at J, with 16 bases between. The CDR3 consists of 16 residues. CDR1 and CDR2 (germline): SGHRS, YFSETQ. The CDR3 coding sequence is TGCGCCAGCAGCTTGTTGGCGGAGGGGTCGCCAGATACGCAGTATTTT. As protein: CASSLLAEGSPDTQYF.

The gene calls are TRBV27 and TRBJ1-2, with D perhaps matching TRBD1 (6 bases). Per the germline V gene, CDR1 is MNHEY and CDR2 is SMNVEV (reference sequence). The V end was cut by 2 bases, the J end by 4 bases, with 11 bases between. This CDR3 is built from 14 residues. This CDR3 reads CASSLTGNPYGYTF. CDR3 bases: TGTGCCAGCAGTTTAACAGGGAATCCCTATGGCTACACCTTC.

The chain employs TRBV11-2 and TRBJ2-2; no clear D. This CDR3 region has 16 residues. Germline V gives CDR1 SGHAT, CDR2 FQNNGV. V lost 3 bases and J lost 1, with 12 bases in between. The CDR3, as DNA: TGTGCCAGCAGCTTTTTATTGGGCTTGAACACCGGGGAGCTGTTTTTT. It codes for CASSFLLGLNTGELFF.

The chain employs TRBV9 and TRBJ1-2; a weak D match, TRBD1 (6 bases). Germline V gene data show CDR1 as SGDLS and CDR2 as YYNGEE. The CDR3 is 12 amino acids. With 5 bases removed from V and 7 bases from J, the gap between germline ends came to 12 bases. In nucleotides, the CDR3 is TGTGCCAGCAGGCAGGGGCTGGCTGGCTACACCTTC. Translated, it gives CASRQGLAGYTF.

This clone appeared a few times. The rearrangement joins TRBV23-1 to TRBJ1-5; D may be TRBD1 (6 bases). TRBV23-1 is identified as an open reading frame with a role that is uncertain. The CDR3 is made up of 18 amino acids. V lost 6 bases to trimming and J lost 4 bases, with 25 bases between them. The chain's CDR3 is CASSHLGQMRGVNQPQHF. The CDR3 DNA reads as TGCGCCAGCAGCCACCTTGGACAGATGAGAGGGGTAAATCAGCCCCAGCATTTT.

The sample holds one count of this clone. The J gene is TRBJ1-2, the V gene TRBV30; tentatively, D is TRBD1 (6 bases). Trimming removed 4 bases at V and 7 bases at J, with 13 bases between. In germline, CDR1 is GTSNPN, CDR2 SVGIG (reference sequence). CDR3 length equals 12 residues. In DNA, the CDR3 is TGTGCCTGGACGGGACATCTAGGTGGCTACACCTTC. Translating gives CAWTGHLGGYTF.

The V call is TRBV10-3, the J call TRBJ2-7; 7 nucleotides align to TRBD2. This CDR3 region has 15 residues. CDR1 is ENHRY, CDR2 SYGVKD, per germline. The V gene end was trimmed by 10 bases and the J gene end by 3 bases; junction bases not matched to a gene: 15. This CDR3 reads CATRRSASGNYEQYF. The CDR3 DNA reads TGTGCCACCAGGAGGTCGGCTAGCGGCAACTACGAGCAGTACTTC.

Regarding this clone: Mismatch with germline at one junction end may stem from a read error. This chain connects TRBV30 to TRBJ2-3; possible D gene TRBD1, 6 bases. Germline CDR1 reads GTSNPN; CDR2 reads SVGIG (reference sequence). The CDR3 has 14 residues. The CDR3 DNA reads as TGTGCCTGGATGTATCCACAAACAGGGTCCGGACCCTACTTT. It encodes CAWMYPQTGSGPYF.

This chain connects TRBV11-3 to TRBJ2-1; TRBD1 agrees at 7 bases. Germline lookup yields CDR1 SGHNT and CDR2 YENEEA. The trim removed 0 bases at V and 2 bases at J, leaving 4 bases unmatched. CDR3 length: 16 amino acids. The CDR3 protein is CASSLEGQNPYNEQFF. CDR3 DNA: TGTGCCAGCAGCTTAGAGGGACAGAATCCCTACAATGAGCAGTTCTTC.

The gene calls are TRBV2 and TRBJ1-1; a possible D gene is TRBD1 (6 bases). Germline lookup yields CDR1 SNHLY and CDR2 FYNNEI. Trimming stripped 6 bases from V and 1 base from J, with 15 bases between. The CDR3 contains 15 residues. The DNA for the CDR3 is TGTGCCAGCAGACAAGGGGGATCCCAGAACACTGAAGCTTTCTTT. This encodes CASRQGGSQNTEAFF.

This chain links TRBV6-5 with TRBJ1-6; 8 nucleotides match TRBD1. The CDR3 is made up of 14 amino acids. CDR1 MNHEY and CDR2 SVGAGI come from the germline V gene. V was pared by 5 bases and J by 9 bases, with 6 bases of the junction left unmatched. Written as DNA, the CDR3 is TGTGCCAGCAGTCCGGACAGGGCTAGTTCACCCCTCCACTTT. As protein: CASSPDRASSPLHF.

The V call is TRBV10-1, the J call TRBJ1-5; 9 positions match TRBD1. After removal of 2 bases from V and 3 bases from J, the junction contained 17 bases not matched to a gene. CDR1 and CDR2 from the germline V gene are WNHNN and SYGVQD (reference sequence). This CDR3 has 20 amino acids. CDR3 in amino acids: CASSETEQGAEVDNNQPQHF. The CDR3 DNA sequence: TGCGCCAGCAGTGAGACAGAACAGGGGGCGGAGGTGGACAACAATCAGCCCCAGCATTTT.

The rearrangement uses TRBV4-1 and TRBJ2-1; D not certain. Trimming removed 1 base at V and 2 bases at J, with 12 bases between. This CDR3 region has 16 residues. CDR1 is MGHRA and CDR2 is YSYEKL in the germline V gene. The CDR3 nucleotides read TGCGCCAGCAGCCAAGTTGACTTACTAACCTACAATGAGCAGTTCTTC. This sequence encodes CASSQVDLLTYNEQFF.

The chain combines TRBV6-1 with TRBJ1-4; D gene unclear. Germline CDR1 MNHNS, CDR2 SASEGT. This CDR3 contains 15 residues. The V end was cut by 8 bases, the J end by 8 bases, with 21 bases between. This CDR3 is CASCWGVSTGEKLFF. The CDR3 DNA reads as TGTGCCAGCTGCTGGGGTGTCTCCACGGGGGAAAAACTGTTTTTT.

V and J are TRBV29-1 and TRBJ1-3; no firm D call. The germline CDR1 and CDR2 sequences are SQVTM and ANQGSEA. This CDR3 has 18 amino acids. The CDR3: CREEPSRRSHPLGNTIYF. The CDR3 DNA follows: TGCAGAGAAGAGCCCTCTCGGAGGTCCCATCCCTTGGGAAACACCATATATTTT.

This clone was counted between two and nine times. This rearrangement joins TRBV2 to TRBJ1-4; 8 nucleotides line up with TRBD1. With V trimmed by 5 bases and J by 5 bases, 4 bases remained unmatched. The length of the CDR3 is 14 residues. Germline V lookup: CDR1 SNHLY, CDR2 FYNNEI. The CDR3 sequence: CASSTGTGNEKLFF. The CDR3 nucleotides are TGTGCCAGCAGTACCGGGACAGGCAATGAAAAACTGTTTTTT.

The chain couples TRBV6-1 to TRBJ1-1; TRBD1 aligns across 7 bases. The CDR3 extends over 14 amino acids. V lost 5 bases and J lost 5; bases outside the gene matches: 8. CDR1 is MNHNS, CDR2 SASEGT, per germline. The CDR3 region is CASSLSMTGTEAFF. The CDR3 DNA reads as TGTGCCAGCAGTCTTTCGATGACAGGGACTGAAGCTTTCTTT.

The J gene is TRBJ2-7, the V gene TRBV27; 9 nucleotides match TRBD1. The germline V gene has CDR1 MNHEY and CDR2 SMNVEV (reference sequence). This CDR3 is 14 amino acids long. With 6 bases clipped from V and 2 bases from J, the junction kept 5 bases outside the gene matches. The CDR3 DNA reads TGTGCCAGCAGCAGGGACAGGGCAGCCTACGAGCAGTACTTC. Its protein product is CASSRDRAAYEQYF.

V usage is TRBV18 and J usage is TRBJ1-2; D unclear. The CDR3 consists of 13 residues. Trimming stripped 3 bases from V and 14 bases from J, with 19 bases between. CDR1 is KGHSH, CDR2 LQKENI, per germline. Here the CDR3 reads CASSPLDPPSGTF. In nucleotides, the CDR3 is TGTGCCAGCTCACCCCTAGATCCCCCTTCGGGAACCTTC.

J is TRBJ2-7 and V is TRBV25-1, with a possible D match to TRBD1 (6 bases). Germline CDR1 reads MGHDK; CDR2 reads SYGVNS. V lost 3 bases to trimming and J lost 5 bases, with 11 bases between them. This CDR3 has 13 residues. As DNA, the CDR3 is TGTGCCAGCAGTGAGTTATCAGGGGACGAGCAGTACTTC. This codes for CASSELSGDEQYF.

The chain recombines TRBV4-1 with TRBJ2-7; D perhaps matches TRBD1 (5 bases). There are 16 residues in the CDR3. The germline V gene encodes CDR1 MGHRA and CDR2 YSYEKL. V was pared by 1 base and J by 0 bases, with 13 bases between. The CDR3 DNA sequence: TGCGCCAGCAGCCAAGTTTGGACAACCAGCTCCTACGAGCAGTACTTC. This translates into CASSQVWTTSSYEQYF.

This chain links TRBV11-1 with TRBJ1-2, with a tentative D call TRBD1 (5 bases). Germline CDR1 is SGHAT and CDR2 is FQDESV (reference sequence). The CDR3 extends over 13 amino acids. V lost 3 bases to trimming and J lost 7 bases, with 12 bases between them. The CDR3 loop reads CASSLAQASGYTF. CDR3 in DNA: TGTGCCAGCAGCTTGGCACAGGCCTCTGGCTACACCTTC.

The chain couples TRBV6-1 to TRBJ1-5, with TRBD1 as a possible D gene (5 bases). Trimming pared 7 bases from V and 7 bases from J, leaving 14 bases between. Germline lookup yields CDR1 MNHNS and CDR2 SASEGT. This CDR3 is 13 amino acids long. CDR3 residues: CASIAGGRQPQHF. The CDR3 DNA reads TGTGCCAGCATCGCGGGGGGGAGACAGCCCCAGCATTTT.